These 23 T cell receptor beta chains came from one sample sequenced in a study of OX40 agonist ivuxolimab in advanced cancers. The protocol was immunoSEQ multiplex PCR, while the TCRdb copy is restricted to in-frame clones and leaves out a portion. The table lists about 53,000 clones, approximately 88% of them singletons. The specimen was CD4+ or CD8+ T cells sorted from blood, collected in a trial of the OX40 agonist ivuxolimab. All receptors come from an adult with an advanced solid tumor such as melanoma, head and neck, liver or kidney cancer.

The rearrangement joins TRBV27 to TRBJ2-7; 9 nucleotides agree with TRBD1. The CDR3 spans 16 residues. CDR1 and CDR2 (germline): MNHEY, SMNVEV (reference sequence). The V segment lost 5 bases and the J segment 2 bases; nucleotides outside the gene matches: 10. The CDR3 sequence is CASSGRGQGPTYEQYF. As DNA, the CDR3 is TGTGCCAGCAGTGGCCGAGGACAGGGGCCAACCTACGAGCAGTACTTC.

The CDR3 region has the DNA TGTGCCAGCAGCCAACGGACTAGCGGGAGAAGTACCACCGGGGAGCTGTTTTTT. This encodes CASSQRTSGRSTTGELFF. V and J are TRBV7-6 and TRBJ2-2; TRBD2 matches at 13 bases. CDR3 length equals 18 residues. CDR1 is SGHVS and CDR2 is FNYEAQ in the germline V gene. V shed 5 bases, J shed 4 bases, and the junction held 10 bases outside the gene matches.

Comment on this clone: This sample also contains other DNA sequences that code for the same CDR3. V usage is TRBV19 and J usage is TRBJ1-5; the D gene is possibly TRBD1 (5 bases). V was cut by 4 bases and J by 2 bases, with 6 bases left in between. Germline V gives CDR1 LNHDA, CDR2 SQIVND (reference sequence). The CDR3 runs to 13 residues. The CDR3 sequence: CASSKQGNQPQHF. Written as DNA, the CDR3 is TGTGCCAGTAGTAAACAGGGCAATCAGCCCCAGCATTTT.

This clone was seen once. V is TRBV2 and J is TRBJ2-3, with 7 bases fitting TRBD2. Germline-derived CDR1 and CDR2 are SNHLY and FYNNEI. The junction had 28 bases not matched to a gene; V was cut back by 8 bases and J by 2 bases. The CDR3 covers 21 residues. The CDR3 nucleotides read TGTGCCAGCCAGAGCGCTGGGGCTGCGGGAGATCTGCTGGGCATCACAGATACGCAGTATTTT. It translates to CASQSAGAAGDLLGITDTQYF. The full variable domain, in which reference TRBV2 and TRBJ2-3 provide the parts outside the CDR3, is EPEVTQTPSHQVTQMGQEVILRCVPISNHLYFYWYRQILGQKVEFLVSFYNNEISEKSEIFDDQFSVERPDGSNFTLKIRSTKLEDSAMYFCASQSAGAAGDLLGITDTQYFGPGTRLTVL.

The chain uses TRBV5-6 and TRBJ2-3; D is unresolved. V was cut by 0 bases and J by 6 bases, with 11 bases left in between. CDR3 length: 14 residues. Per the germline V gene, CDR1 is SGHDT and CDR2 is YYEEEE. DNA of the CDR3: TGTGCCAGCAGCTTGGTCCTAGGGTCGGATACGCAGTATTTT. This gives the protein CASSLVLGSDTQYF.

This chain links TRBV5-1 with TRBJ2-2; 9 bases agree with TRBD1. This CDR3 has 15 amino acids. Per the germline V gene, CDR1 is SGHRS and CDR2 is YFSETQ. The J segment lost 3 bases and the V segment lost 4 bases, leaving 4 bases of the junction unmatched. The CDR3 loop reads CASSATGGDTGELFF. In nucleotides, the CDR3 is TGCGCCAGCAGCGCAACAGGGGGCGACACCGGGGAGCTGTTTTTT.

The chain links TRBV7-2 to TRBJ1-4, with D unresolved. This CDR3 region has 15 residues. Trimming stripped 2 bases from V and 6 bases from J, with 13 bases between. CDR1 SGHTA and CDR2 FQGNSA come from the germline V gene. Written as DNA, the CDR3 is TGTGCCAGCAGCTTAAGGGCAGGAGAAGATGAAAAACTGTTTTTT. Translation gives CASSLRAGEDEKLFF. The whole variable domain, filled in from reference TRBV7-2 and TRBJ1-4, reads GAGVSQSPSNKVTEKGKDVELRCDPISGHTALYWYRQSLGQGLEFLIYFQGNSAPDKSGLPSDRFSAERTGGSVSTLTIQRTQQEDSAVYLCASSLRAGEDEKLFFGSGTQLSVL.

CDR3 region: CASSMEWAGEGYTF. The CDR3 coding sequence is TGTGCCAGTAGTATGGAGTGGGCAGGGGAAGGCTACACCTTC. V usage is TRBV19 and J usage is TRBJ1-2; the D gene is possibly TRBD1 (6 bases). Germline CDR1 reads LNHDA; CDR2 reads SQIVND (reference sequence). Trimming took 3 bases from V and 8 from J, leaving 16 bases between them. The CDR3 runs 14 residues.

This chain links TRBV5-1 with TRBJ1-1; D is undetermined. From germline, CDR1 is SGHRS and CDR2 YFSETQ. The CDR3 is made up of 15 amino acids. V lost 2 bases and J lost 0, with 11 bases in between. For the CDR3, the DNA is TGCGCCAGCAGCTTCCTTCCAGAGATGAACACTGAAGCTTTCTTT. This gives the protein CASSFLPEMNTEAFF. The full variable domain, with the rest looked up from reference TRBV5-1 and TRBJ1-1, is KAGVTQTPRYLIKTRGQQVTLSCSPISGHRSVSWYQQTPGQGLQFLFEYFSETQRNKGNFPGRFSGRQFSNSRSEMNVSTLELGDSALYLCASSFLPEMNTEAFFGQGTRLTVV.

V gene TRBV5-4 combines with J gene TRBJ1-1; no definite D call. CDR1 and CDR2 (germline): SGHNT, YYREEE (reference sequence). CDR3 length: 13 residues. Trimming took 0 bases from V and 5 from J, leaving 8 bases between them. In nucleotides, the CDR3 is TGTGCCAGCAGCTTGGGTATTGGAACTGAAGCTTTCTTT. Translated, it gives CASSLGIGTEAFF.

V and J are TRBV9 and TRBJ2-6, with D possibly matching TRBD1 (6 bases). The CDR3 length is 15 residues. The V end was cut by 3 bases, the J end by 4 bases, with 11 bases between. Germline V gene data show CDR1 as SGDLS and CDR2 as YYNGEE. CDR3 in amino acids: CASSARGSGANVLTF. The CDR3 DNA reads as TGTGCCAGCAGCGCAAGGGGGTCCGGGGCCAACGTCCTGACTTTC.

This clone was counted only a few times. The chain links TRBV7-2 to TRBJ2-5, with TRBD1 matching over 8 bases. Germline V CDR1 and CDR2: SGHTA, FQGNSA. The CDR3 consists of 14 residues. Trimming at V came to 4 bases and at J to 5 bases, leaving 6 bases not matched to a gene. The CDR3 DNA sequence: TGTGCCAGCAGCTCGCAGGGGGCAGGGGAGACCCAGTACTTC. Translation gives CASSSQGAGETQYF.

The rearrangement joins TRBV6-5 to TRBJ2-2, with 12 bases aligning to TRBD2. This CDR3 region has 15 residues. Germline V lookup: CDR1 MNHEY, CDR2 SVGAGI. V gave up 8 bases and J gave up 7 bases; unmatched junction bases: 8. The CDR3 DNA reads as TGTGCCAGCCAAGGGACTAGCGGGTTTGGCGGGGAGCTGTTTTTT. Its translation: CASQGTSGFGGELFF.

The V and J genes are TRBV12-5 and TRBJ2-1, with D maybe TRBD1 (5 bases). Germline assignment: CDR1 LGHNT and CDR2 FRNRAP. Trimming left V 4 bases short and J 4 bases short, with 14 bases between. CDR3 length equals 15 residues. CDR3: CASGSPRQSYNEQFF. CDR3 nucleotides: TGTGCTAGTGGTTCCCCCAGACAGAGTTACAATGAGCAGTTCTTC.

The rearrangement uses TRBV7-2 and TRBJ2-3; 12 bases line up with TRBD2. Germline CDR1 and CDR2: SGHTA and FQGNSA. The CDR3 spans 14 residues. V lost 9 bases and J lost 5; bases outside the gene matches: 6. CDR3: CARGLAGSGDTQYF. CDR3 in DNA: TGTGCCAGAGGACTAGCGGGATCCGGAGATACGCAGTATTTT.

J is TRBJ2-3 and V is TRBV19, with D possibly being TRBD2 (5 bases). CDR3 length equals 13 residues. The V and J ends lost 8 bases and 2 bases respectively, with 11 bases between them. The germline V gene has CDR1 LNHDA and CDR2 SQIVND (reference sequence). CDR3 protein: CASRGRATDTQYF. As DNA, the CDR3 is TGTGCCAGTCGTGGGCGGGCCACAGATACGCAGTATTTT.

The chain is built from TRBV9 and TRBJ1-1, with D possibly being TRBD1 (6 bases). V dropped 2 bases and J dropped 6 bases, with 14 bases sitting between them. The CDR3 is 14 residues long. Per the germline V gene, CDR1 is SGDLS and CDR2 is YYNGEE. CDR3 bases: TGTGCCAGCAGCGTTGGGACAATCGTCTCTGAAGCTTTCTTT. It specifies CASSVGTIVSEAFF.

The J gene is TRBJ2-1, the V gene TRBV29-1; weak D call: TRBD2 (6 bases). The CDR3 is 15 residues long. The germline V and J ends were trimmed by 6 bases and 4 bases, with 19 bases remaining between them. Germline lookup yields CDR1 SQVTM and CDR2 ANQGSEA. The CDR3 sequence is CSVPKGGGKYNEQFF. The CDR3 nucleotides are TGCAGCGTCCCCAAGGGTGGCGGGAAGTACAATGAGCAGTTCTTC.

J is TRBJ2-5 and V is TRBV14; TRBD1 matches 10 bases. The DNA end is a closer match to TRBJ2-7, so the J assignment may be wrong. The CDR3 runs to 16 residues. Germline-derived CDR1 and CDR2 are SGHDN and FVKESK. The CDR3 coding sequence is TGTGCCAGCAGCCGGCGACAGGGGGCCTACTCCTACGAGCAGTACTTC. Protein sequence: CASSRRQGAYSYEQYF.

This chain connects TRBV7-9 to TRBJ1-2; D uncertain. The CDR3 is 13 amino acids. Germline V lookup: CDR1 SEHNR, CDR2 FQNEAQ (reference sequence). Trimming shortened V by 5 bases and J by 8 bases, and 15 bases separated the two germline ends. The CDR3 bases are TGTGCCAGCAGCCCATTCCGGGCTCTGGGCTACACCTTC. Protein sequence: CASSPFRALGYTF.

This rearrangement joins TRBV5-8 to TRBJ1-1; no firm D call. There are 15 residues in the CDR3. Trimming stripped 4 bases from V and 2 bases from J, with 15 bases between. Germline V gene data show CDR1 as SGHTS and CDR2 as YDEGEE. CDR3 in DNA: TGTGCCAGCAGCCTCCTCTGGGGAGTCAACACTGAAGCTTTCTTT. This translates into CASSLLWGVNTEAFF. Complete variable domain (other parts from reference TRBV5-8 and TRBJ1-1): EAGVTQSPTHLIKTRGQQATLRCSPISGHTSVYWYQQALGLGLQFLLWYDEGEERNRGNFPPRFSGRQFPNYSSELNVNALELEDSALYLCASSLLWGVNTEAFFGQGTRLTVV.

CDR3 nucleotides: TGTGCCAGCAGCCATACTAGCGGGACTCGCACCGGGGAGCTGTTTTTT. It codes for CASSHTSGTRTGELFF. The rearrangement links TRBV7-2 to TRBJ2-2; 10 positions match TRBD2. This CDR3 has 16 amino acids. Per the germline V gene, CDR1 is SGHTA and CDR2 is FQGNSA. Losses at the gene ends were 5 bases for V and 4 bases for J; bases not matched to a gene: 7.

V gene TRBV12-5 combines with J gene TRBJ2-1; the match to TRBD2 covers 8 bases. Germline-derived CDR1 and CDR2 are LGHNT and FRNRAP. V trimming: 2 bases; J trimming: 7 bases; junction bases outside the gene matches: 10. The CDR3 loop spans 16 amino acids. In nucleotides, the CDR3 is TGTGCTAGTGGTTTGCCCTCAGCGGGAGCCCGGAATGAGCAGTTCTTC. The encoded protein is CASGLPSAGARNEQFF. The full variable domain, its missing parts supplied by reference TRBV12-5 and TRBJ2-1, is DARVTQTPRHKVTEMGQEVTMRCQPILGHNTVFWYRQTMMQGLELLAYFRNRAPLDDSGMPKDRFSAEMPDATLATLKIQPSEPRDSAVYFCASGLPSAGARNEQFFGPGTRLTVL.